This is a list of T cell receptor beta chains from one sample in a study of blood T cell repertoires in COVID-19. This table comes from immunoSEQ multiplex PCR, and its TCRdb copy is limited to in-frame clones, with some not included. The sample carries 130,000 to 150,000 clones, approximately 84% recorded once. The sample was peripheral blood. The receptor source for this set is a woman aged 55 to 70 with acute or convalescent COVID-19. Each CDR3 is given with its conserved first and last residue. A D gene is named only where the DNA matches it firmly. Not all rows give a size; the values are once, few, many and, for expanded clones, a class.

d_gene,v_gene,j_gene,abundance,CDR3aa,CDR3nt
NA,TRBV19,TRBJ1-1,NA,CASSIRVGNTEAFF,TGTGCCAGTAGTATCAGGGTCGGGAACACTGAAGCTTTCTTT
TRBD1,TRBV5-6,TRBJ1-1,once,CASSPQGDGTEAFF,TGTGCCAGCAGCCCGCAGGGGGATGGCACTGAAGCTTTCTTT
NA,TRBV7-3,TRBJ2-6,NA,CASSRGAAAGANVLTF,TGTGCCAGCAGCCGCGGGGCGGCGGCTGGGGCCAACGTCCTGACTTTC
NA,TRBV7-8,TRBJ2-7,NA,CASSLVGSSYEQYF,TGTGCCAGCAGCTTAGTGGGGAGCTCCTACGAGCAGTACTTC
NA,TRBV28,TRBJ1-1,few,CASISGTEAFF,TGTGCCAGTATATCGGGGACTGAAGCTTTCTTT
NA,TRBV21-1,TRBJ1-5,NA,CASTSKGQGNQPQHF,TGTGCCAGCACTTCAAAGGGACAGGGAAATCAGCCCCAGCATTTT
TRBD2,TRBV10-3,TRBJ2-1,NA,CAISDPSGSAYNEQFF,TGTGCCATCAGTGATCCGAGCGGGAGCGCCTACAATGAGCAGTTCTTC
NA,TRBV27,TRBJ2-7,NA,CASSENDYEQYF,TGTGCCAGCAGTGAGAATGACTACGAGCAGTACTTC
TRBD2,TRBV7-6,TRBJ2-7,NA,CASSPLSSGWVSYEQYF,TGTGCCAGCAGCCCCCTATCTAGCGGGTGGGTGTCCTACGAGCAGTACTTC
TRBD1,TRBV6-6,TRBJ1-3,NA,CASSRQTGESGNTIYF,TGTGCCAGCAGTCGTCAGACAGGGGAATCTGGAAACACCATATATTTT
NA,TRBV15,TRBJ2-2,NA,CATSRRTRTGELFF,TGTGCCACCAGCAGACGAACACGCACCGGGGAGCTGTTTTTT
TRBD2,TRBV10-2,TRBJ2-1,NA,CASSESSGLAGTEQFF,TGCGCCAGCAGTGAGTCGTCAGGGCTAGCGGGAACTGAGCAGTTCTTC
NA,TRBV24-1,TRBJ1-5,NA,CALFGKYQPQHF,TGTGCGCTGTTCGGGAAGTATCAGCCCCAGCATTTT
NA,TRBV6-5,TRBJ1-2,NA,CASSYLVRRSNYGYTF,TGTGCCAGCAGTTACTTGGTCAGGCGCTCTAACTATGGCTACACCTTC
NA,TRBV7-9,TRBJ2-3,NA,CASSWGGQRGDTQYF,TGTGCCAGCAGTTGGGGGGGCCAGCGCGGAGATACGCAGTATTTT
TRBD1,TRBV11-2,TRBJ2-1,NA,CASSRGQASSYNEQFF,TGTGCCAGCAGCAGAGGACAGGCGAGCTCCTACAATGAGCAGTTCTTC
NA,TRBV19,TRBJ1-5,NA,CASSLTQGQPQHF,TGTGCCAGTAGTCTCACCCAGGGCCAGCCCCAGCATTTT
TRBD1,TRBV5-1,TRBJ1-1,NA,CASSQYLTTGGLGTEAFF,TGCGCCAGCAGCCAATACCTTACGACAGGGGGGTTGGGCACTGAAGCTTTCTTT